Below are 32 T cell receptor beta chains sequenced from a single sample in a study of memory CD4+ T cells and cytomegalovirus serostatus. Data came from immunoSEQ multiplex PCR; TCRdb stores just in-frame clones and leaves some out. Here the sample spans roughly 54,000 clones, roughly 79% being singletons. The sort gate was single viable CD3+CD4+CD8-CD45RO+ cells for memory CD4+ T cells. The sample was memory CD4+ T cells from blood. The receptor set was obtained from an adult in good health and CMV-seronegative.

This rearrangement joins TRBV2 to TRBJ2-5; D is perhaps TRBD1 or TRBD2 (5 bases each). Germline values: CDR1 SNHLY, CDR2 FYNNEI. Trimming left V 5 bases short and J 1 base short, with 11 bases between. The CDR3 is 14 residues long. CDR3 loop: CASSSGRFQETQYF. The CDR3 nucleotides read TGTGCCAGCAGTTCGGGACGGTTCCAAGAGACCCAGTACTTC.

This clone showed up just a few times. The chain employs TRBV27 and TRBJ2-2, with D unresolved. The CDR3 length is 13 residues. Germline V CDR1 and CDR2: MNHEY, SMNVEV (reference sequence). V lost 6 bases and J lost 4, with 9 bases in between. The CDR3 reads CASSLVATGELFF. CDR3 coding DNA: TGTGCCAGCAGCCTGGTTGCCACCGGGGAGCTGTTTTTT.

J is TRBJ2-5 and V is TRBV27, with D unresolved. CDR3 length: 14 residues. Deletions cut 0 bases from V and 2 bases from J, with 7 bases between. Germline CDR1 and CDR2: MNHEY and SMNVEV (reference sequence). The CDR3 is CASSLSGRQETQYF. DNA for the CDR3: TGTGCCAGCAGTTTATCTGGCAGACAAGAGACCCAGTACTTC.

This chain joins TRBV27 and TRBJ2-7; no firm D call. The CDR3 sequence is 13 residues long. V gave up 8 bases and J gave up 7 bases, with 18 bases separating them. Germline V gene data show CDR1 as MNHEY and CDR2 as SMNVEV (reference sequence). The CDR3, as DNA: TGTGCCAGCTCAGTTTACGATCGCGTGGAGCAGTACTTC. As protein: CASSVYDRVEQYF.

The chain has TRBV18 and TRBJ1-1; D may be TRBD1 (6 bases). Germline lookup yields CDR1 KGHSH and CDR2 LQKENI. Deletions cut 1 base from V and 7 bases from J, with 28 bases between. The CDR3 length is 19 residues. The CDR3 nucleotides read TGTGCCAGCTCACCACGGCAGGGATCGAGGGCCAGGGGAACTCGTGAAGCTTTCTTT. It codes for CASSPRQGSRARGTREAFF.

The V gene is TRBV29-1, the J gene TRBJ2-5; D not certain. Germline CDR1 reads SQVTM; CDR2 reads ANQGSEA. V lost 2 bases, J lost 5 bases, and 12 bases lay in between. The CDR3 spans 13 residues. The CDR3 reads CSVESGPGETQYF. CDR3 sequence (DNA): TGCAGCGTTGAATCCGGCCCAGGTGAGACCCAGTACTTC. Drawing the rest from reference TRBV29-1 and TRBJ2-5, the complete variable domain is SAVISQKPSRDICQRGTSLTIQCQVDSQVTMMFWYRQQPGQSLTLIATANQGSEATYESGFVIDKFPISRPNLTFSTLTVSNMSPEDSSIYLCSVESGPGETQYFGPGTRLLVL.

This clone was seen at least ten times. The germline gene is not matched at one end of the junction; a read error may be the cause. V and J are TRBV7-7 and TRBJ2-2, with no clear D. This CDR3 is built from 15 residues. From germline, CDR1 is SSHAT and CDR2 FNYEAQ (reference sequence). DNA of the CDR3: TGTGCTAGCAGCTTAGTGGGCTTGAACACCGGGGAGCTGTTTTTT. It translates to CASSLVGLNTGELFF.

This chain joins TRBV28 and TRBJ2-2; 7 positions agree with TRBD1. V was pared by 8 bases and J by 7 bases, with 10 bases of the junction left unmatched. Germline CDR1 MDHEN, CDR2 SYDVKM. This CDR3 region has 14 residues. CDR3 loop: CASGLTGRIGELFF. CDR3 sequence (DNA): TGTGCCAGCGGCTTGACAGGGCGCATCGGGGAGCTGTTTTTT.

The J gene is TRBJ2-4, the V gene TRBV18; D not certain. CDR3 length: 14 amino acids. CDR1 KGHSH and CDR2 LQKENI come from the germline V gene. The ends were cut back, 3 bases at V and 2 bases at J, with 8 bases in the middle. CDR3 residues: CASSPPGPKNIQYF. DNA for the CDR3: TGTGCCAGCTCACCCCCAGGCCCCAAAAACATTCAGTACTTC.

The gene calls are TRBV10-3 and TRBJ1-4; D may be TRBD1 (5 bases). CDR3 length: 15 residues. The germline CDR1 and CDR2 sequences are ENHRY and SYGVKD. Deletions cut 5 bases from V and 8 bases from J, with 18 bases between. CDR3 nucleotides: TGTGCCATCAGTCCCAGAAGCAGGGAAGGGGAAAAACTGTTTTTT. The encoded protein is CAISPRSREGEKLFF.

This chain links TRBV15 with TRBJ1-1, with D possibly being TRBD1 (5 bases). Trimming pared 2 bases from V and 8 bases from J, leaving 9 bases between. CDR1 is LNHNV and CDR2 is YYDKDF in the germline V gene (reference sequence). The CDR3 spans 12 residues. The CDR3 sequence: CATSRPKGEAFF. Written as DNA, the CDR3 is TGTGCCACCAGCAGACCAAAGGGGGAAGCTTTCTTT.

This sequence joins TRBV7-9 and TRBJ1-4, with a tentative D call TRBD1 (5 bases). Per germline, CDR1 SEHNR and CDR2 FQNEAQ (reference sequence). This CDR3 spans 14 amino acids. Trimming pared 2 bases from V and 8 bases from J, leaving 12 bases between. The CDR3, as DNA: TGTGCCAGCAGCTTAACCCAGGGACGAGAAAAACTGTTTTTT. It specifies CASSLTQGREKLFF.

A single count supports this clone. This chain uses TRBV18 with TRBJ1-6; TRBD1 agrees at 7 bases. This CDR3 comprises 15 residues. V gave up 3 bases and J gave up 6 bases; unmatched junction bases: 5. CDR1 KGHSH and CDR2 LQKENI come from the germline V gene. CDR3 DNA sequence: TGTGCCAGCTCACCCCCAGGGGGAGGTAATTCACCCCTCCACTTT. This gives the protein CASSPPGGGNSPLHF.

J is TRBJ1-2 and V is TRBV27, with D possibly being TRBD1 (6 bases). The CDR3 is made up of 15 amino acids. Between the trimmed V and J ends, which lost 5 bases and 5 bases, there was a span of 18 bases. Per germline, CDR1 MNHEY and CDR2 SMNVEV (reference sequence). CDR3 DNA sequence: TGTGCCAGCAGTCTTGATCCCGGGACAAGATATGGCTACACCTTC. Encoded protein: CASSLDPGTRYGYTF.

The rearrangement uses TRBV28 and TRBJ1-2; 7 nucleotides line up with TRBD1. Trimming removed 5 bases from V and 6 bases from J; junction bases left unmatched: 9. The CDR3 spans 14 residues. In germline, CDR1 is MDHEN, CDR2 SYDVKM. The CDR3 sequence: CASSILDRVDGYTF. Written as DNA, the CDR3 is TGTGCCAGCAGTATCCTTGACAGGGTGGATGGCTACACCTTC.

The CDR3 spells CASSEESGSSSYNEQFF. The CDR3 region has the DNA TGTGCCAGCAGTGAAGAGAGCGGGTCAAGCTCCTACAATGAGCAGTTCTTC. The chain recombines TRBV6-1 with TRBJ2-1; D may be TRBD2 (6 bases). Germline assignment: CDR1 MNHNS and CDR2 SASEGT. The V and J ends lost 1 base and 0 bases respectively, with 13 bases between them. The CDR3 length is 17 residues.

This clone was picked up a small number of times. The chain is built from TRBV7-8 and TRBJ2-3; TRBD2 agrees at 12 bases. The ends lost 8 bases at V and 6 bases at J; junction bases unmatched: 3. This CDR3 is built from 13 residues. Germline loops: CDR1 SGHVS, CDR2 FQNEAQ. The CDR3: CASGGLAGDTQYF. CDR3 sequence (DNA): TGTGCCAGCGGAGGACTAGCGGGGGATACGCAGTATTTT.

The chain is built from TRBV29-1 and TRBJ1-2; D is possibly TRBD1 (5 bases). Trimming stripped 3 bases from V and 8 bases from J, with 19 bases between. This CDR3 spans 14 amino acids. Germline V gene data show CDR1 as SQVTM and CDR2 as ANQGSEA. In DNA, the CDR3 is TGCAGCGTTGAGGAGAGCACCGGCAGGGACGGCTACACCTTC. It specifies CSVEESTGRDGYTF.

The rearrangement links TRBV10-3 to TRBJ1-5, with D unclear. CDR3 length: 13 residues. Germline CDR1 is ENHRY and CDR2 is SYGVKD. Between the trimmed V and J ends, which lost 4 bases and 4 bases, there was a span of 8 bases. For the CDR3, the DNA is TGTGCCATCAGTGTAGGAGTTAATCAGCCCCAGCATTTT. Residues: CAISVGVNQPQHF.

The V gene is TRBV28, the J gene TRBJ2-7, with D tentatively TRBD1 or TRBD2 (8 bases each). The CDR3 spans 15 residues. Per germline, CDR1 MDHEN and CDR2 SYDVKM. V dropped 6 bases and J dropped 1 base, with 16 bases sitting between them. For the CDR3, the DNA is TGTGCCAGCAGCCGGGGGGGACAGGTGTCCTACGAGCAGTACTTC. Translation gives CASSRGGQVSYEQYF. The complete variable domain, with remaining parts taken from reference TRBV28 and TRBJ2-7, reads DVKVTQSSRYLVKRTGEKVFLECVQDMDHENMFWYRQDPGLGLRLIYFSYDVKMKEKGDIPEGYSVSREKKERFSLILESASTNQTSMYLCASSRGGQVSYEQYFGPGTRLTVT.

The V gene is TRBV28, the J gene TRBJ1-4; 8 bases align to TRBD1. The CDR3 length is 16 residues. Germline lookup yields CDR1 MDHEN and CDR2 SYDVKM. Trimming took 4 bases from V and 5 from J; bases not matched to a gene: 9. The CDR3, as DNA: TGTGCCAGCAGTTCCTCAGGGGGCCGGGGGAATGAAAAACTGTTTTTT. Translating it yields CASSSSGGRGNEKLFF.

The V gene is TRBV18, the J gene TRBJ2-1; TRBD2 matches 9 bases. V shed 3 bases and J 10 bases; nucleotides not matched to a gene: 10. The CDR3 totals 15 residues. Looked up from germline, CDR1 is KGHSH and CDR2 is LQKENI. The CDR3 protein is CASSPPSLAGREQFF. CDR3 bases: TGTGCCAGCTCACCCCCCTCCCTAGCGGGGAGGGAGCAGTTCTTC.

The J gene is TRBJ1-4, the V gene TRBV19, with D maybe TRBD1 (6 bases). V was pared by 3 bases and J by 8 bases, with 19 bases between. This CDR3 contains 16 residues. Germline loops: CDR1 LNHDA, CDR2 SQIVND (reference sequence). The CDR3 sequence: CASSIRNRAGAEKLFF. In DNA, the CDR3 is TGTGCCAGTAGTATCAGGAATAGGGCAGGGGCCGAAAAACTGTTTTTT.

The chain combines TRBV11-2 with TRBJ2-5, with D possibly being TRBD1 (6 bases). CDR3 length: 13 amino acids. V was clipped by 8 bases and J by 5 bases, with 15 bases between them. Germline V gene lookup returns CDR1 SGHAT and CDR2 FQNNGV. The CDR3 region is CASARDNRETQYF. Written as DNA, the CDR3 is TGTGCCAGCGCTAGGGACAACAGGGAGACCCAGTACTTC.

This chain connects TRBV7-9 to TRBJ2-3; unclear D gene. The V gene's germline CDR1 is SEHNR and CDR2 FQNEAQ (reference sequence). The CDR3 is made up of 11 amino acids. With 11 bases removed from V and 1 base from J, the gap between germline ends came to 7 bases. The CDR3 sequence is CAGGRTDTQYF. The DNA of the CDR3 is TGTGCCGGTGGACGCACAGATACGCAGTATTTT. Filled out from reference TRBV7-9 and TRBJ2-3, the complete variable domain reads DTGVSQNPRHKITKRGQNVTFRCDPISEHNRLYWYRQTLGQGPEFLTYFQNEAQLEKSRLLSDRFSAERPKGSFSTLEIQRTEQGDSAMYLCAGGRTDTQYFGPGTRLTVL.

V gene TRBV5-1 combines with J gene TRBJ2-2; no definite D call. The CDR3 has 18 amino acids. V was trimmed by 2 bases and J by 4 bases, leaving 21 bases between them. Germline loops: CDR1 SGHRS, CDR2 YFSETQ. CDR3 protein: CASSFLGVGGIGTGELFF. As DNA, the CDR3 is TGCGCCAGCAGCTTCCTCGGTGTAGGTGGGATAGGCACCGGGGAGCTGTTTTTT.

The chain has TRBV7-2 and TRBJ1-6; D unclear. Germline lookup yields CDR1 SGHTA and CDR2 FQGNSA. Deletions cut 0 bases from V and 9 bases from J, with 9 bases between. The CDR3 length is 14 residues. The CDR3 coding sequence is TGTGCCAGCAGCTTAGCGGTTCCTGGTTCACCCCTCCACTTT. Encoded protein: CASSLAVPGSPLHF.

This rearrangement joins TRBV5-1 to TRBJ2-7, with a tentative D call TRBD1 (6 bases). The CDR3 consists of 15 residues. V gave up 0 bases and J gave up 3 bases, with 13 bases separating them. Germline CDR1 is SGHRS and CDR2 is YFSETQ. The CDR3 nucleotides are TGCGCCAGCAGCTTGGTGGGGGCCCCTGTCTACGAGCAGTACTTC. This sequence encodes CASSLVGAPVYEQYF.

This sequence joins TRBV7-2 and TRBJ1-1; no clear D gene. The V and J ends lost 1 base and 0 bases respectively, with 12 bases between them. This CDR3 comprises 16 residues. The germline V gene encodes CDR1 SGHTA and CDR2 FQGNSA. As DNA, the CDR3 is TGTGCCAGCAGCTTAGTCCCGGGTCTCATGAACACTGAAGCTTTCTTT. Translating it yields CASSLVPGLMNTEAFF.

In this sample, this clone turned up a few times. This sequence joins TRBV7-3 and TRBJ1-6; 7 bases are a match to TRBD1. The CDR3 totals 14 residues. The J segment lost 10 bases and the V segment lost 5 bases, leaving 8 bases of the junction unmatched. Germline CDR1 is SGHTA and CDR2 is FQGTGA. The CDR3 sequence: CASSPGTVLSPLHF. The CDR3 DNA follows: TGTGCCAGCAGCCCAGGGACAGTCCTGTCACCCCTCCACTTT.

This sequence joins TRBV25-1 and TRBJ2-5; possible D gene TRBD1, 7 bases. Germline lookup yields CDR1 MGHDK and CDR2 SYGVNS. The CDR3 has 16 amino acids. Trimming shortened V by 4 bases and J by 1 base, and 16 bases separated the two germline ends. The CDR3 sequence is CASSGGTAGSQETQYF. DNA of the CDR3: TGTGCCAGCAGTGGCGGGACAGCCGGCTCCCAAGAGACCCAGTACTTC. The whole variable domain, remainder taken from reference TRBV25-1 and TRBJ2-5, is EADIYQTPRYLVIGTGKKITLECSQTMGHDKMYWYQQDPGMELHLIHYSYGVNSTEKGDLSSESTVSRIRTEHFPLTLESARPSHTSQYLCASSGGTAGSQETQYFGPGTRLLVL.

This clone was seen once. The genes are TRBV5-6 and TRBJ2-7; TRBD1 matches at 8 bases. Germline values: CDR1 SGHDT, CDR2 YYEEEE. This CDR3 has 15 residues. Trimming cost V 0 bases and J 7 bases; bases outside gene matches: 9. The CDR3 DNA sequence: TGTGCCAGCAGCTTGGTGGCAGGGGGCGCGAGGGAGCAGTACTTC. Its translation is CASSLVAGGAREQYF.